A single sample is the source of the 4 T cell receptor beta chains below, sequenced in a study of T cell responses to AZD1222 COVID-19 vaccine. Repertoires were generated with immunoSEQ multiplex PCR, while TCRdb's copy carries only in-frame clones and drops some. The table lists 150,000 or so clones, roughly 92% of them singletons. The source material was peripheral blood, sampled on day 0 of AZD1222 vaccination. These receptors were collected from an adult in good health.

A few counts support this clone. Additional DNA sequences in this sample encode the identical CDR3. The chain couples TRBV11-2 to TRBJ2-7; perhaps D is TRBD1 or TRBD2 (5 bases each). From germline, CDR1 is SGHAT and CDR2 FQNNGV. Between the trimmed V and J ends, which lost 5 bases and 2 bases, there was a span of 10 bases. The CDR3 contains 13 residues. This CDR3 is CASSLRGAYEQYF. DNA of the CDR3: TGTGCCAGCAGCCTGAGAGGGGCCTACGAGCAGTACTTC.

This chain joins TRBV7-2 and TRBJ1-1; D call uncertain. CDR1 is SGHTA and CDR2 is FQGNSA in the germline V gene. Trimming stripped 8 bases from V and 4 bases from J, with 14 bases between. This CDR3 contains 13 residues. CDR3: CASARFWGTEAFF. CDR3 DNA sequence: TGTGCCAGCGCAAGATTTTGGGGCACTGAAGCTTTCTTT.

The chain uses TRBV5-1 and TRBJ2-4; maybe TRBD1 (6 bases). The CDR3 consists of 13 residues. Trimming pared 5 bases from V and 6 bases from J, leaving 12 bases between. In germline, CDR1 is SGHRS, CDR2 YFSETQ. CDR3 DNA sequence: TGCGCCAGCAGTGCTGGACAGAGAAACATTCAGTACTTC. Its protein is CASSAGQRNIQYF. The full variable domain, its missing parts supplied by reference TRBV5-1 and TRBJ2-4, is KAGVTQTPRYLIKTRGQQVTLSCSPISGHRSVSWYQQTPGQGLQFLFEYFSETQRNKGNFPGRFSGRQFSNSRSEMNVSTLELGDSALYLCASSAGQRNIQYFGAGTRLSVL.

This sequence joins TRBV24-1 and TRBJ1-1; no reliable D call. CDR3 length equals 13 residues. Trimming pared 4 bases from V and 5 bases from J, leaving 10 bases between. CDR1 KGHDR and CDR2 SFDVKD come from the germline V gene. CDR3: CATSEHRDTEAFF. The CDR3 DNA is TGTGCCACCAGTGAGCACCGGGATACTGAAGCTTTCTTT.